This TCR beta chain emerged from a study of CD8+ T cells in alopecia areata. It was cDNA, reverse transcribed from extracted RNA, that served as the sequencing template. Libraries were prepared by immunoSEQ multiplex PCR; TCRdb keeps only in-frame clonotypes and omits some of them. The table records under 40,000 clones, 45% to 60% of them present only once. Study results and caveats: Lesional scalp displayed greater clonality than normal scalp, most notably in alopecia totalis/universalis. Patients shared TCRs less clearly than mice did, possibly for HLA-related reasons.

The germline V gene encodes CDR1 SEHNR and CDR2 FQNEAQ (reference sequence). The V segment lost 5 bases and the J segment 9 bases; nucleotides outside the gene matches: 8. The CDR3 runs 14 residues. As regards this clone: Its antigen is still unknown.

The source is a human donor with alopecia areata. This sequence joins TRBV7-9 and TRBJ2-2; 8 bases agree with TRBD1. Material for sequencing was NKG2D-high CD8+ T cells sorted from blood. The CDR3 protein is CASSRDRGQRELFF. The DNA for the CDR3 is TGTGCCAGCAGCCGTGACAGGGGCCAGCGGGAGCTGTTTTTT.